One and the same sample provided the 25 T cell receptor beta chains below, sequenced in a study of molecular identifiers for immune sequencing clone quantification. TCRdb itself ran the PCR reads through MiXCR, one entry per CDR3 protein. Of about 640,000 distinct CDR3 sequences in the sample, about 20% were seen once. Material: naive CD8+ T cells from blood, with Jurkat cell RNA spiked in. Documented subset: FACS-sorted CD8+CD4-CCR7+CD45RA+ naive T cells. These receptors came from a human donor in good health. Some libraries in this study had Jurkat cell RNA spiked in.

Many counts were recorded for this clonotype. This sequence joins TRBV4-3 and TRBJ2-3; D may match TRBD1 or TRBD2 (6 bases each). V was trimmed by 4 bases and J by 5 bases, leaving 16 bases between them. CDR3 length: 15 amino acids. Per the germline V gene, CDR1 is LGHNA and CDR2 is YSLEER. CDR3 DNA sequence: TGCGCCAGCAGCCTTAAGGGGGACTTGAGAGATACGCAGTATTTT. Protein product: CASSLKGDLRDTQYF.

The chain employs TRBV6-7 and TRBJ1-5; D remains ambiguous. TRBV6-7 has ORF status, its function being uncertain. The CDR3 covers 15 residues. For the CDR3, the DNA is TGTGTCACCTCCGACATAGGATATAGCAATCAGCCCCAGCATTTT. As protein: CVTSDIGYSNQPQHF.

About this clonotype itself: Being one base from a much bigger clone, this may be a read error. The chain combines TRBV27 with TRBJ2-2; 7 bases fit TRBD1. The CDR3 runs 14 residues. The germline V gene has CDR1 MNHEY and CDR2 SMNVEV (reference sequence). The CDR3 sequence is CASSLGTEPAELLF. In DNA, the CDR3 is TGTGCCAGCAGTCTCGGGACAGAGCCTGCAGAGCTGCTTTTT.

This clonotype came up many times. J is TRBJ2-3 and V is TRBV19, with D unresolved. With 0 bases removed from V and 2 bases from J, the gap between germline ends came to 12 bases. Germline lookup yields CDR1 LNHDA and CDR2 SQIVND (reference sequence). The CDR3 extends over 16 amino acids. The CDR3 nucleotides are TGTGCCAGTAGTATAGACCCCGACTTGGTCACAGATACGCAGTATTTT. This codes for CASSIDPDLVTDTQYF. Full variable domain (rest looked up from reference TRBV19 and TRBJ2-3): DGGITQSPKYLFRKEGQNVTLSCEQNLNHDAMYWYRQDPGQGLRLIYYSQIVNDFQKGDIAEGYSVSREKKESFPLTVTSAQKNPTAFYLCASSIDPDLVTDTQYFGPGTRLTVL.

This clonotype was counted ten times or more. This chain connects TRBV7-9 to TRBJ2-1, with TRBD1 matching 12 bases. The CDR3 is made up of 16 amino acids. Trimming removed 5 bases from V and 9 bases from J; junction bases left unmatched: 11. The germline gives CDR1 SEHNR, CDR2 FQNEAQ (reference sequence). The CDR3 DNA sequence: TGTGCCAGCAGCCCCCCTGTGGTGGGACAGGGGGCTGAGCAGTTCTTC. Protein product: CASSPPVVGQGAEQFF.

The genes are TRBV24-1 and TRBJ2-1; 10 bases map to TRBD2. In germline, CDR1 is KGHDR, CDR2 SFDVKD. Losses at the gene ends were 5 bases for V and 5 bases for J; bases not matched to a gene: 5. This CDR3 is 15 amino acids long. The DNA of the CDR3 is TGTGCCACCAGTGCCTTAACTAGCGGGAACAATGAGCAGTTCTTC. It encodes CATSALTSGNNEQFF.

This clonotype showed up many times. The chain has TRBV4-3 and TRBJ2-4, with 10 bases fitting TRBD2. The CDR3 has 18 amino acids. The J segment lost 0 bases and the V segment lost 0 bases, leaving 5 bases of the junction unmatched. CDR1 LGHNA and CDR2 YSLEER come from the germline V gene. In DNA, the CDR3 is TGCGCCAGCAGCCAAGATCTAGCGGGGGTCCTAGCCAAAAACATTCAGTACTTC. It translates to CASSQDLAGVLAKNIQYF.

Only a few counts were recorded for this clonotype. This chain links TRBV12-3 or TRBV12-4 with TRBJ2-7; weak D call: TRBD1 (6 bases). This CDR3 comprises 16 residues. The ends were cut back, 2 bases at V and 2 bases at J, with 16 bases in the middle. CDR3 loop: CASSLSGAGVAYEQYF. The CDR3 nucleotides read TGTGCCAGCAGTTTATCGGGTGCAGGGGTAGCCTACGAGCAGTACTTC.

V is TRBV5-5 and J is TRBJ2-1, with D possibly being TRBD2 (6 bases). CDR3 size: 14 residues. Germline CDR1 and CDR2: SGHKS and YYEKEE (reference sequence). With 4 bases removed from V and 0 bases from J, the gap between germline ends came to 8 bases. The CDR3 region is CASSAGRSYNEQFF. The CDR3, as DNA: TGTGCCAGCAGCGCGGGGCGCTCCTACAATGAGCAGTTCTTC.

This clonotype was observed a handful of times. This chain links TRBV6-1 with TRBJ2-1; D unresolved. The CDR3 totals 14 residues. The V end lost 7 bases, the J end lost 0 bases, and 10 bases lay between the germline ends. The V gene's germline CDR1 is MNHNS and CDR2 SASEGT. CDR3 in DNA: TGTGCCAGCATTGTATCACCCTCCTACAATGAGCAGTTCTTC. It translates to CASIVSPSYNEQFF.

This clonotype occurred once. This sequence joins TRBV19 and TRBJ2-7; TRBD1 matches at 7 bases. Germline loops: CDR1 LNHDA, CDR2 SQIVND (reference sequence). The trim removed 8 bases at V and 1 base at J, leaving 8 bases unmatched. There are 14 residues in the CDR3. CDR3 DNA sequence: TGTGCCAGTGGCAAGACGGGACAGTCCTACGAGCAGTACTTC. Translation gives CASGKTGQSYEQYF.

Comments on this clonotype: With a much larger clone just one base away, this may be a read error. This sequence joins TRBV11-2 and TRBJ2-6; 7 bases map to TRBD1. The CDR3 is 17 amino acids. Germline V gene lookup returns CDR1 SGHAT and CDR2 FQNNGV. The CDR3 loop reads CASSLGGQYSGPNVLTF. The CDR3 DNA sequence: TGTGCCAGCAGCTTAGGGGGACAGTACTCTGGGCCCAACGTCCTGACTTTC.

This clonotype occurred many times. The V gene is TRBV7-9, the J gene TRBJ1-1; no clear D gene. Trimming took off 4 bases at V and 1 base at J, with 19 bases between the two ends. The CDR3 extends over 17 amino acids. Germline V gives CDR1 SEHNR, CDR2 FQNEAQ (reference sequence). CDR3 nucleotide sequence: TGTGCCAGCAGCTGGCCGAGCGGCTCATGGAGGAACACTGAAGCTTTCTTT. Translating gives CASSWPSGSWRNTEAFF.

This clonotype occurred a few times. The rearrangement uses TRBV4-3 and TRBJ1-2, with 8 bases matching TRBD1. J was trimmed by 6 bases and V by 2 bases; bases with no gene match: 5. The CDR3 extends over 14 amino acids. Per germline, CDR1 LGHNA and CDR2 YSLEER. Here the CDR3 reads CASSQPGTGHGYTF. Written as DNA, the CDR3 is TGCGCCAGCAGCCAACCCGGGACAGGCCATGGCTACACCTTC.

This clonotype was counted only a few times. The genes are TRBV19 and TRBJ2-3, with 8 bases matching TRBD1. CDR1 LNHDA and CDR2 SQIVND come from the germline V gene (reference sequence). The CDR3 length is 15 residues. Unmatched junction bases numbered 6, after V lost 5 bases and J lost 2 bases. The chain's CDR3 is CASSERQGATDTQYF. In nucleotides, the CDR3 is TGTGCCAGTAGTGAGAGGCAGGGGGCCACAGATACGCAGTATTTT.

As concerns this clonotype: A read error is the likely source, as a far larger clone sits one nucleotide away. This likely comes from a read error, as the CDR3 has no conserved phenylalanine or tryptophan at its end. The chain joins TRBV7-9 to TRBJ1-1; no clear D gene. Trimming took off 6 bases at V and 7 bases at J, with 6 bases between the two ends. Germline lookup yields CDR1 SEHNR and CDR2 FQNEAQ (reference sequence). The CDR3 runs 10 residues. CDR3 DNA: TGTGCCAGCAGTCGTGATGAAGCTTTCCTT. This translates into CASSRDEAFL.

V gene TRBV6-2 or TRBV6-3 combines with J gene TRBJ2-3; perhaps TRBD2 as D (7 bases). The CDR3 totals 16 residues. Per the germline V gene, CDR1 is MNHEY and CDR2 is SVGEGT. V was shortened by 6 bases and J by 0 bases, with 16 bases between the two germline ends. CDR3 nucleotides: TGTGCCAGCAGGGGGGGGGCTACCTGGAGCACAGATACGCAGTATTTT. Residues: CASRGGATWSTDTQYF.

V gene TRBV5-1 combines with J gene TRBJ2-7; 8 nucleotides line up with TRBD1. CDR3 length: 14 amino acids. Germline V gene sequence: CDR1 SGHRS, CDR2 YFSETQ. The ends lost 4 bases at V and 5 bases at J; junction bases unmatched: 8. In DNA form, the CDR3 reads TGCGCCAGCAGCCTGACAGGGGCCGGCGACGAGCAGTACTTC. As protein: CASSLTGAGDEQYF. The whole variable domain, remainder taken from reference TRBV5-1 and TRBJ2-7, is KAGVTQTPRYLIKTRGQQVTLSCSPISGHRSVSWYQQTPGQGLQFLFEYFSETQRNKGNFPGRFSGRQFSNSRSEMNVSTLELGDSALYLCASSLTGAGDEQYFGPGTRLTVT.

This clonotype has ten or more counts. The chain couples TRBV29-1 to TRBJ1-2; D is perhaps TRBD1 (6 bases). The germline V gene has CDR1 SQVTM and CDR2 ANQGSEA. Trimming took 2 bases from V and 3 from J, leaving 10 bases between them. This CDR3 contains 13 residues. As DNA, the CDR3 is TGCAGCGTTGAAACAGGGCCCTACTATGGCTACACCTTC. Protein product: CSVETGPYYGYTF.

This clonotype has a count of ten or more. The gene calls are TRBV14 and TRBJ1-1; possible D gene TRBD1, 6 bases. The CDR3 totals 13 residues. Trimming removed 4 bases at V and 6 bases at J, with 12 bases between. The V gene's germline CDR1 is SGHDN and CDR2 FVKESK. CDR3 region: CASSLQGGAEAFF. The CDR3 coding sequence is TGTGCCAGCAGCCTACAGGGAGGCGCTGAAGCTTTCTTT.

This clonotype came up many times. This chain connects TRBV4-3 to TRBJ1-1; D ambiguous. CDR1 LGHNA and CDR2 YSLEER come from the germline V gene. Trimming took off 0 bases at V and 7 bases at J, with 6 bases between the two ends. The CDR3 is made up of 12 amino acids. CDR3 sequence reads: CASSQDPGEAFF. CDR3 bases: TGCGCCAGCAGCCAAGATCCTGGTGAAGCTTTCTTT.

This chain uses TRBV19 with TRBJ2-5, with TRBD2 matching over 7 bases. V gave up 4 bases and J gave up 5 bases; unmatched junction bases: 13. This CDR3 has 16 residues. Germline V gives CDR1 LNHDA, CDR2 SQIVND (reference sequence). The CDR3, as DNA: TGTGCCAGTAGTACCCGAGCGGGGAGCGTGTATGAGACCCAGTACTTC. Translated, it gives CASSTRAGSVYETQYF.

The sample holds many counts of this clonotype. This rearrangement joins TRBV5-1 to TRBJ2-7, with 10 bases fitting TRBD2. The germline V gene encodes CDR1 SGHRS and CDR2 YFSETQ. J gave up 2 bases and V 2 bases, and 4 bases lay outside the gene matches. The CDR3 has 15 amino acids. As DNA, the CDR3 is TGCGCCAGCAGCTTTACTAGCGGGGTGACCTACGAGCAGTACTTC. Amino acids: CASSFTSGVTYEQYF.

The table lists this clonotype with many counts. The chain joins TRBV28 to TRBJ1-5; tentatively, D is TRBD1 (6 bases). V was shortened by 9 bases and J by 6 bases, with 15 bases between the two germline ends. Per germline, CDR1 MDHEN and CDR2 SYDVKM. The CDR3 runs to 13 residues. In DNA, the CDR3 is TGTGCCAGTGGCCGGGACATAGCTCAGCCCCAGCATTTT. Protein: CASGRDIAQPQHF.

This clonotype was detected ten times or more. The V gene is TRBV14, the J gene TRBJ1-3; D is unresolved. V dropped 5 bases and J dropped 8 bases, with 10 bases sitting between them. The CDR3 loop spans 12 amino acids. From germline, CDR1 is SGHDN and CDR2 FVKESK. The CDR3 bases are TGTGCCAGCAGCGAAACGGCGTACACCATATATTTT. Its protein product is CASSETAYTIYF.